The rows below give T cell receptor beta chains drawn from one sample of a study of blood T cell repertoires in COVID-19. This table comes from immunoSEQ multiplex PCR, and its TCRdb copy is limited to in-frame clones, with some not included. The table has roughly 440,000 clones, approximately 89% seen once; the top ten hold roughly 13%. The sample consisted of peripheral blood. The receptor set was obtained from a woman aged 45-65 years with COVID-19, enrolled during active disease. The CDR3 runs from the conserved cysteine through the conserved F or W. Each record gives: J gene, clone size, V gene, D gene, CDR3 DNA, CDR3 protein. The D gene is left open where the match is weak. Rows may omit the clone size; those that give it use once, few, many or a size class.

>TRBJ2-7|once|TRBV28|NA
TGTGCCAGCAGCCTGGACAGCTACGAGCAGTACTTC
CASSLDSYEQYF
>TRBJ1-3|once|TRBV19|NA
TGTGCCAGTAGTAAAGGGAGCGGAAACACCATATATTTT
CASSKGSGNTIYF
>TRBJ1-1|NA|TRBV19|TRBD1
TGTGCCAGTAGTATGGACAGGGGGCACGAAGCTTTCTTT
CASSMDRGHEAFF
>TRBJ2-2|NA|TRBV5-1|TRBD2
TGCGCCAGCCGAACAAGCGGGGGGCCGAACACCGGGGAGCTGTTTTTT
CASRTSGGPNTGELFF
>TRBJ2-7|NA|TRBV11-2|TRBD2
TGTGCCAGCAGCTTAGACACTAGCGGGGGAATCTCCTACGAGCAGTACTTC
CASSLDTSGGISYEQYF
>TRBJ2-7|NA|TRBV5-6|NA
TGTGCCAGCAGCTTGGGTAGGGGCGAGCAGTACTTC
CASSLGRGEQYF
>TRBJ2-1|NA|TRBV10-1|NA
TGCGCCAGCAACCGACTAGTTTCGGATGAGCAGTTCTTC
CASNRLVSDEQFF
>TRBJ1-5|NA|TRBV5-8|NA
TGTGCCAGCAGCCGATTTGGGGTGACAGATAGCAATCAGCCCCAGCATTTT
CASSRFGVTDSNQPQHF
>TRBJ2-1|NA|TRBV29-1|TRBD1
TGCAGCGCCAAACCACTCACAGGGGGAGGTTTTATAGACAATGAGCAGTTCTTC
CSAKPLTGGGFIDNEQFF
>TRBJ1-3|NA|TRBV11-2|NA
TGTGCCAGCAGCACGGGGGTCCGGTGGAGCTCTGGAAACACCATATATTTT
CASSTGVRWSSGNTIYF
>TRBJ2-3|NA|TRBV4-1|TRBD2
TGCGCCAGCAGCCCCCGGACTAGCGGGGGGCTGGATACGCAGTATTTT
CASSPRTSGGLDTQYF
>TRBJ1-3|NA|TRBV7-9|NA
TGTGCCAGCAGTCCCCGACAATACGAGACCATATATTTT
CASSPRQYETIYF
>TRBJ2-5|NA|TRBV6-1|NA
TGTGCCAGCAGTGAATCGGCGGGCCTTCAAGAGACCCAGTACTTC
CASSESAGLQETQYF
>TRBJ2-4|NA|TRBV12-1|NA
TGTGCCAGCAGCTTAGGTCGCCAAGAAGTGTGGGTGTTAATAGGGGTAAACATTCAGTACTTC
CASSLGRQEVWVLIGVNIQYF
>TRBJ2-5|few|TRBV5-1|TRBD1
TGCGCCAGCAGCTCCCTTTGGCTAGACAGGGCTACCCAAGAGACCCAGTACTTC
CASSSLWLDRATQETQYF
>TRBJ1-1|NA|TRBV7-8|NA
TGTGCCAGCATGGAGGGAAATACTGAAGCTTTCTTT
CASMEGNTEAFF
>TRBJ1-1|NA|TRBV9|NA
TGTGCCAGCAGCGTAGAGCCGGGGATGAACACTGAAGCTTTCTTT
CASSVEPGMNTEAFF
>TRBJ2-1|NA|TRBV27|TRBD2
TGTGCCAGCAGTTTATTAGGGCGGGGGGGCCAGGATGAGCAGTTCTTC
CASSLLGRGGQDEQFF
>TRBJ1-6|once|TRBV6-5|NA
TGTGCCAGCAGTTACTCGACGGGTCTATCGACACCCCTCCACTTT
CASSYSTGLSTPLHF
>TRBJ2-3|NA|TRBV19|NA
TGTGCCAGTAAGGGCAGGGCCGGCACAGATACGCAGTATTTT
CASKGRAGTDTQYF
>TRBJ2-1|once|TRBV3-1/TRBV3-2|TRBD2
TGTGCCAGCAGCCAAGAAAATCGGGGGGGCGATGAGCAGTTCTTC
CASSQENRGGDEQFF
>TRBJ2-6|once|TRBV11-3|TRBD1
TGTGCCAGCAGGGGACAGGGGAGTGCTGGGGCCAACGTCCTGACTTTC
CASRGQGSAGANVLTF
>TRBJ1-6|once|TRBV2|TRBD1
TGTGCCAGCACTGAAGACAGGGTGGTCTATAATTCACCCCTCCACTTT
CASTEDRVVYNSPLHF
>TRBJ1-2|NA|TRBV19|NA
TGTGCCAGTACGAGCAGGTCCTATGGCTACACCTTC
CASTSRSYGYTF
>TRBJ2-3|NA|TRBV6-5|NA
TGTGCCAGCAGTTTCCCCCGGGGGAGCACAGATACGCAGTATTTT
CASSFPRGSTDTQYF
>TRBJ2-6|NA|TRBV3-1/TRBV3-2|NA
TGTGCCAGCAGCTCAAATCCCGGGATTATCTCTGGGGCCAACGTCCTGACTTTC
CASSSNPGIISGANVLTF
>TRBJ2-1|NA|TRBV11-2|NA
TGTGCCAGCAGCTTTACAGGTCGGCAGGGAAATGAGCAGTTCTTC
CASSFTGRQGNEQFF
>TRBJ2-7|NA|TRBV9|NA
TGTGCCAGCAGCTCCGGTATCGCCTACGAGCAGTACTTC
CASSSGIAYEQYF
>TRBJ1-1|NA|TRBV30|NA
TGTGCCTGGAGCCTAAAATCCAGGGTTTACACTGAAGCTTTCTTT
CAWSLKSRVYTEAFF
>TRBJ1-1|NA|TRBV6-5|NA
TGTGCCAGCACTCCGGGGGTCTCGAACACTGAAGCTTTCTTT
CASTPGVSNTEAFF
>TRBJ1-2|NA|TRBV30|TRBD1
TGTGCCTGGAGTGTGGGGACAGGGGCTAACTATGGCTACACCTTC
CAWSVGTGANYGYTF